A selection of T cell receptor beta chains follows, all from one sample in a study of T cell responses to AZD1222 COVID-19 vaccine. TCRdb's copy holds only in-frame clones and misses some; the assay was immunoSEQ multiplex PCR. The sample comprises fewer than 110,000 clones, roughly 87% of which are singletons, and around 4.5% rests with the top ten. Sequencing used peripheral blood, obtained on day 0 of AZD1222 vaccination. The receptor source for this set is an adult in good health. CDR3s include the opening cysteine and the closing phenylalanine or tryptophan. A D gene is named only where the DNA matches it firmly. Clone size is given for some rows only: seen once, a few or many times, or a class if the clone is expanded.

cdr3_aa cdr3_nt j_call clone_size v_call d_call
CASSNSGGLDTASTDTQYF TGCGCCAGCAGCAATAGCGGGGGTCTCGATACCGCTAGCACAGATACGCAGTATTTT TRBJ2-3 - TRBV5-1 TRBD2
CASESPFNTGELFF TGTGCCAGCGAGTCCCCTTTCAACACCGGGGAGCTGTTTTTT TRBJ2-2 - TRBV6-5 -
CASSSQGFYGYTF TGTGCCAGCAGTTCACAGGGGTTCTATGGCTACACCTTC TRBJ1-2 - TRBV12-3/TRBV12-4 TRBD1
CASSVDLGAYEQYF TGTGCCAGCAGCGTAGATTTGGGGGCCTACGAGCAGTACTTC TRBJ2-7 once TRBV9 -
CSVEEEGGLEKLFF TGCAGCGTTGAAGAGGAAGGGGGCCTGGAAAAACTGTTTTTT TRBJ1-4 - TRBV29-1 TRBD1
CAWSVGPYNEQFF TGTGCCTGGAGTGTAGGACCTTACAATGAGCAGTTCTTC TRBJ2-1 - TRBV30 -
CASSLRGGSGSSYNEQFF TGCGCCAGCAGCTTACGTGGGGGAAGCGGGAGCTCCTACAATGAGCAGTTCTTC TRBJ2-1 - TRBV5-1 TRBD2
CACQGSSYNSPLHF TGTGCCTGCCAGGGGAGCTCCTATAATTCACCCCTCCACTTT TRBJ1-6 - TRBV30 -
CASSPPAGLYGYTF TGTGCCAGCTCACCACCGGCGGGCCTCTATGGCTACACCTTC TRBJ1-2 - TRBV18 -
CAWSSGVSNYGYTF TGTGCCTGGAGTTCAGGGGTATCTAACTATGGCTACACCTTC TRBJ1-2 - TRBV30 -
CAGGGQGAYEQYF TGTGCCGGGGGTGGGCAGGGGGCATACGAGCAGTACTTC TRBJ2-7 - TRBV2 TRBD1
CASSEGTPTHEQYF TGTGCCAGCAGTGAGGGGACACCGACCCACGAGCAGTACTTC TRBJ2-7 - TRBV2 -
CASSPTGTSGTFFYEQYF TGTGCCAGCAGCCCAACCGGGACTAGCGGAACTTTTTTCTACGAGCAGTACTTC TRBJ2-7 - TRBV13 TRBD2
CASSQSNSGNYGYTF TGTGCCAGCAGCCAATCGAACAGCGGAAACTATGGCTACACCTTC TRBJ1-2 - TRBV16 -
CASSSLGTPLYGYTF TGTGCCAGCAGTTCTTTGGGGACCCCACTCTATGGCTACACCTTC TRBJ1-2 few TRBV27 -
CASSSPWVGQETQYF TGTGCCAGCAGTTCCCCTTGGGTGGGCCAAGAGACCCAGTACTTC TRBJ2-5 - TRBV28 -
CASSFPPDSYRQLKGETQYF TGTGCCAGCAGTTTCCCCCCGGATTCGTATCGGCAGCTAAAAGGAGAGACCCAGTACTTC TRBJ2-5 - TRBV28 -
CASSLGTASSYEQYF TGTGCCAGCAGCCTGGGGACAGCTAGCTCCTACGAGCAGTACTTC TRBJ2-7 few TRBV9 TRBD1
CASNDSDNEKLFF TGTGCCAGCAACGACAGTGATAATGAAAAACTGTTTTTT TRBJ1-4 once TRBV12-3/TRBV12-4 -
CASKTARTDTQYF TGTGCCAGCAAAACCGCTCGCACAGATACGCAGTATTTT TRBJ2-3 - TRBV12-3/TRBV12-4 -
CASSPGEQGWGDTEAFF TGTGCCAGCTCACCTGGAGAACAGGGTTGGGGAGACACTGAAGCTTTCTTT TRBJ1-1 - TRBV18 -
CASSYLAGGQETQYF TGTGCCAGCAGTTACCTAGCGGGGGGACAAGAGACCCAGTACTTC TRBJ2-5 once TRBV6-2/TRBV6-3 TRBD2
CASSQAGGGINEQFF TGTGCCAGCAGCCAAGCGGGCGGGGGGATAAATGAGCAGTTCTTC TRBJ2-1 once TRBV27 TRBD2
CASSPGQGFQETQYF TGTGCCAGCAGCCCAGGACAGGGGTTCCAAGAGACCCAGTACTTC TRBJ2-5 few TRBV11-3 TRBD1
CASQGVDYGYTF TGTGCCAGCCAGGGGGTGGACTATGGCTACACCTTC TRBJ1-2 - TRBV2 TRBD1
CASSEAAVSGLYQPQHF TGTGCCAGCAGTGAAGCGGCCGTAAGTGGGCTCTATCAGCCCCAGCATTTT TRBJ1-5 - TRBV2 -
CASSQVFGSYNEQFF TGCGCCAGCAGCCAAGTCTTCGGGTCCTACAATGAGCAGTTCTTC TRBJ2-1 - TRBV4-1 -
CAWSPGQLYGYTF TGTGCCTGGAGCCCTGGGCAGCTTTATGGCTACACCTTC TRBJ1-2 - TRBV30 -
CASSSHYAANTEAFF TGTGCCAGCAGTTCCCACTACGCCGCGAACACTGAAGCTTTCTTT TRBJ1-1 - TRBV6-2/TRBV6-3 -
CSVGGLLAQETQYF TGCAGCGTAGGGGGACTACTCGCCCAAGAGACCCAGTACTTC TRBJ2-5 - TRBV29-1 -
CSAVRGPSGYTEAFF TGCAGCGCTGTCCGCGGCCCGTCGGGGTACACTGAAGCTTTCTTT TRBJ1-1 - TRBV29-1 -
CASSLGSGNIQYF TGTGCCAGCAGCTTAGGGTCCGGGAACATTCAGTACTTC TRBJ2-4 few TRBV7-9 -
CASSLGQGGSYEQYF TGTGCCAGCAGCTTAGGGCAGGGGGGTTCCTACGAGCAGTACTTC TRBJ2-7 - TRBV7-2 -
CASSGGLARETQYF TGCGCCAGCAGCGGGGGACTAGCGAGAGAGACCCAGTACTTC TRBJ2-5 - TRBV5-1 TRBD2
CASSFVGVGDEQYF TGCGCCAGCAGCTTTGTGGGCGTGGGGGACGAGCAGTACTTC TRBJ2-7 - TRBV5-1 -
CASSFDSGANVLTF TGTGCCAGCAGCTTCGATTCTGGGGCCAACGTCCTGACTTTC TRBJ2-6 - TRBV7-3 -
CASSLAQGPNTEAFF TGTGCCAGCAGCTTAGCTCAGGGGCCAAACACTGAAGCTTTCTTT TRBJ1-1 - TRBV7-9 -
CASTPQGQGNTGELFF TGTGCCAGCACCCCTCAGGGACAGGGAAACACCGGGGAGCTGTTTTTT TRBJ2-2 few TRBV7-2 TRBD1
CASSLLAAGRGTEAFF TGTGCCAGCAGCTTATTGGCCGCCGGGAGGGGCACTGAAGCTTTCTTT TRBJ1-1 - TRBV7-3 -
CASSLAGGGSEAFF TGTGCCAGCAGCTTAGCAGGAGGGGGTAGTGAAGCTTTCTTT TRBJ1-1 - TRBV7-9 -
CASSRQGRSTEAFF TGTGCCAGCAGTCGACAGGGTAGGAGCACTGAAGCTTTCTTT TRBJ1-1 - TRBV7-8 TRBD1
CASSLVPGGIGNQPQHF TGTGCCAGCAGCTTAGTCCCAGGGGGCATTGGCAATCAGCCCCAGCATTTT TRBJ1-5 - TRBV7-2 TRBD1
CSAQQSINTEAFF TGCAGCGCTCAGCAGAGTATAAACACTGAAGCTTTCTTT TRBJ1-1 - TRBV29-1 -
CATSDSGLAGRYF TGTGCCACCAGTGACTCCGGACTTGCTGGGCGGTACTTC TRBJ2-7 many TRBV24-1 -
CASSSFTSGRFF TGTGCCAGCAGTTCCTTCACTAGCGGGAGGTTCTTC TRBJ2-1 - TRBV12-3/TRBV12-4 TRBD2
CATSDPVATNTGELFF TGTGCCACCAGTGATCCAGTTGCCACGAACACCGGGGAGCTGTTTTTT TRBJ2-2 - TRBV24-1 -
CASSLGRRDNGKAFF TGTGCCAGCAGCTTGGGAAGACGGGACAATGGAAAAGCTTTCTTT TRBJ1-1 - TRBV5-8 -
CASSYSVGITEAFF TGTGCCAGCAGTTACTCTGTAGGGATCACTGAAGCTTTCTTT TRBJ1-1 - TRBV6-5 -
CASSIYRTGGYGYTF TGTGCCAGTAGTATATATAGGACAGGGGGCTATGGCTACACCTTC TRBJ1-2 once TRBV19 TRBD1
CASSLPGVSNTGELFF TGTGCCAGCAGCTTACCGGGGGTATCAAACACCGGGGAGCTGTTTTTT TRBJ2-2 - TRBV7-6 -